These 3 T cell receptor beta chains originate from one sample sequenced in a study of early T cells in non-severe SARS-CoV-2 infection. TCRdb re-called the 5' RACE reads through MiXCR, storing one row per CDR3 protein. The sample yields tens of thousands of distinct CDR3 sequences, less than 7% seen once. Sequences were derived from whole blood, sampled at baseline. The receptor set was obtained from an adult who was a healthcare worker with PCR-confirmed SARS-CoV-2 infection or an uninfected control (not recorded which).

This clonotype was seen ten or more times. The chain uses TRBV27 and TRBJ1-2; TRBD1 matches at 7 bases. With V trimmed by 5 bases and J by 5 bases, 8 bases remained unmatched. This CDR3 has 14 residues. CDR1 and CDR2 (germline): MNHEY, SMNVEV (reference sequence). CDR3 in amino acids: CASSPSTGRYGYTF. The CDR3 nucleotides are TGTGCCAGCAGTCCCTCGACAGGGAGATATGGCTACACCTTC.

This clonotype was observed a handful of times. The gene calls are TRBV4-3 and TRBJ1-1; D gene ambiguous. Germline lookup yields CDR1 LGHNA and CDR2 YSLEER. This CDR3 has 16 amino acids. V dropped 0 bases and J dropped 1 base, with 12 bases sitting between them. The CDR3 coding sequence is TGCGCCAGCAGCCAAGATCCCGCAGGTGCGAACACTGAAGCTTTCTTT. Protein sequence: CASSQDPAGANTEAFF.

This clonotype was counted many times. The chain links TRBV12-3 or TRBV12-4 to TRBJ2-1; D possibly uses TRBD1 or TRBD2 (5 bases each). This CDR3 has 13 residues. Trimming pared 2 bases from V and 10 bases from J, leaving 12 bases between. The CDR3 DNA is TGTGCCAGCAGTTTAACGGGACCCAGGGAGCAGTTCTTC. It codes for CASSLTGPREQFF.